Listed below are T cell receptor beta chains from one sample, sequenced in a study of T cells in localized non-small cell lung cancer. The repertoire was sequenced with immunoSEQ multiplex PCR; TCRdb's copy has only in-frame clones and lacks some. The sample yields about 53,000 clones, approximately 88% seen once. This sample comprised peripheral blood mononuclear cells, obtained before any cancer treatment. The receptors were gathered from a man between 35 and 75 years old with stage III lung adenocarcinoma. The CDR3 runs from the conserved cysteine through the conserved F or W. Each record gives: D gene, clone size, CDR3 length, V gene, J gene, CDR3 DNA, CDR3 protein. The D gene is left open where the match is weak. Size tells how often a clone was seen (once, few, many) or the class of an expanded clone, and some rows leave it out.

D gene: .; clone size: .; CDR3 length: 15; V gene: TRBV5-1; J gene: TRBJ2-5; CDR3 DNA: TGCGCCAGCAGCTCTGGACGAGGGGGCCAAGAGACCCAGTACTTC; CDR3 protein: CASSSGRGGQETQYF
D gene: .; clone size: .; CDR3 length: 15; V gene: TRBV2; J gene: TRBJ2-2; CDR3 DNA: TGTGCCACCAGCCGGGACCCCCAGGGGACCGGGGAGCTGTTTTTT; CDR3 protein: CATSRDPQGTGELFF
D gene: TRBD2; clone size: .; CDR3 length: 15; V gene: TRBV29-1; J gene: TRBJ2-1; CDR3 DNA: TGCAGCGCAAACTCCGGGACTAGCGGGGTAAATGAGCAGTTCTTC; CDR3 protein: CSANSGTSGVNEQFF
D gene: .; clone size: .; CDR3 length: 13; V gene: TRBV9; J gene: TRBJ1-5; CDR3 DNA: TGTGCCAGCAGCGTAGCGGAGGGGTCGCCCCAGCATTTT; CDR3 protein: CASSVAEGSPQHF
D gene: .; clone size: .; CDR3 length: 15; V gene: TRBV6-4; J gene: TRBJ1-5; CDR3 DNA: TGTGCCAGCAGACCGCCCTTAAGGGGCAATCAGCCCCAGCATTTT; CDR3 protein: CASRPPLRGNQPQHF
D gene: .; clone size: few; CDR3 length: 13; V gene: TRBV7-8; J gene: TRBJ2-7; CDR3 DNA: TGTGCCAGCAGCTTAGATAGGGCCTACGAGCAGTACTTC; CDR3 protein: CASSLDRAYEQYF
D gene: .; clone size: few; CDR3 length: 15; V gene: TRBV9; J gene: TRBJ1-3; CDR3 DNA: TGTGCCAGCAGCGCCGGGAGAGCAGGTGGAAACACCATATATTTT; CDR3 protein: CASSAGRAGGNTIYF
D gene: .; clone size: .; CDR3 length: 15; V gene: TRBV18; J gene: TRBJ1-5; CDR3 DNA: TGTGCCAGCTCACCACTCCAGGGTCGAGATCAGCCCCAGCATTTT; CDR3 protein: CASSPLQGRDQPQHF
D gene: TRBD1; clone size: .; CDR3 length: 16; V gene: TRBV25-1; J gene: TRBJ2-2; CDR3 DNA: TGTGCCAGCAGTGAACGGACAGGGGCGGAAACCGGGGAGCTGTTTTTT; CDR3 protein: CASSERTGAETGELFF
D gene: .; clone size: once; CDR3 length: 15; V gene: TRBV9; J gene: TRBJ2-1; CDR3 DNA: TGTGCCAGCAGCCCTACCGAGGGGGGTCTCTATGAGCAGTTCTTC; CDR3 protein: CASSPTEGGLYEQFF
D gene: TRBD1; clone size: .; CDR3 length: 15; V gene: TRBV5-1; J gene: TRBJ1-2; CDR3 DNA: TGCGCCAGCAGCCAAGACAGGGGCTCAAACTATGGCTACACCTTC; CDR3 protein: CASSQDRGSNYGYTF
D gene: TRBD1; clone size: .; CDR3 length: 14; V gene: TRBV19; J gene: TRBJ1-1; CDR3 DNA: TGTGCCAGTACCATGGCAGGGGGCGGGGCTGAAGCTTTCTTT; CDR3 protein: CASTMAGGGAEAFF
D gene: TRBD2; clone size: once; CDR3 length: 18; V gene: TRBV5-1; J gene: TRBJ2-5; CDR3 DNA: TGCGCCAGCAGCCCGGGACTAGCGGGAGGGAGGGCGCAAGAGACCCAGTACTTC; CDR3 protein: CASSPGLAGGRAQETQYF
D gene: TRBD1; clone size: .; CDR3 length: 17; V gene: TRBV7-9; J gene: TRBJ1-3; CDR3 DNA: TGTGCCAGCAGGTTCGACAGGGGACGCCATTCCGGAAACACCATATATTTT; CDR3 protein: CASRFDRGRHSGNTIYF
D gene: .; clone size: .; CDR3 length: 13; V gene: TRBV4-1; J gene: TRBJ2-7; CDR3 DNA: TGCGCCAGCAGCCTAGGGACTTCCTACGAGCAGTACTTC; CDR3 protein: CASSLGTSYEQYF
D gene: .; clone size: once; CDR3 length: 15; V gene: TRBV7-9; J gene: TRBJ2-5; CDR3 DNA: TGTGCCAGCAGCTTGCACCTCGAAGGACGAGAGACCCAGTACTTC; CDR3 protein: CASSLHLEGRETQYF
D gene: .; clone size: .; CDR3 length: 15; V gene: TRBV18; J gene: TRBJ2-1; CDR3 DNA: TGTGCCAGCTCACGGACGGCCAGCTCCTACAATGAGCAGTTCTTC; CDR3 protein: CASSRTASSYNEQFF
D gene: .; clone size: .; CDR3 length: 15; V gene: TRBV7-2; J gene: TRBJ2-2; CDR3 DNA: TGTGCCAGCAGCTTTGGGAAAGGGAACACCGGGGAGCTGTTTTTT; CDR3 protein: CASSFGKGNTGELFF
D gene: .; clone size: .; CDR3 length: 15; V gene: TRBV12-5; J gene: TRBJ1-3; CDR3 DNA: TGTGCTAGTGGCCTCCATGTCATGGCTGGAAACACCATATATTTT; CDR3 protein: CASGLHVMAGNTIYF
D gene: .; clone size: few; CDR3 length: 15; V gene: TRBV4-1; J gene: TRBJ2-1; CDR3 DNA: TGCGCCAGCAGCCTAGGGGCGATCTCCTACAATGAGCAGTTCTTC; CDR3 protein: CASSLGAISYNEQFF
D gene: .; clone size: .; CDR3 length: 13; V gene: TRBV19; J gene: TRBJ1-1; CDR3 DNA: TGTGCCAGCGGCGGGGTGCCCTCGAGTGAAGCTTTCTTT; CDR3 protein: CASGGVPSSEAFF
D gene: TRBD2; clone size: .; CDR3 length: 15; V gene: TRBV11-3; J gene: TRBJ2-1; CDR3 DNA: TGTGCCAGCAGCTTACAACTAGCGGGAGCAGGGGAGCAGTTCTTC; CDR3 protein: CASSLQLAGAGEQFF
D gene: .; clone size: .; CDR3 length: 12; V gene: TRBV12-5; J gene: TRBJ2-7; CDR3 DNA: TGTGCTAGTGGGGGAAGTGGTTACGAGCAGTACTTC; CDR3 protein: CASGGSGYEQYF
D gene: .; clone size: .; CDR3 length: 15; V gene: TRBV5-8; J gene: TRBJ2-7; CDR3 DNA: TGTGCCAGCAGCAGCCAGGGCTGGAGGACCTACGAGCAGTACTTC; CDR3 protein: CASSSQGWRTYEQYF
D gene: .; clone size: .; CDR3 length: 14; V gene: TRBV7-3; J gene: TRBJ2-3; CDR3 DNA: TGTGCCAGCAGCTTACAAACATCGTCAGATACGCAGTATTTT; CDR3 protein: CASSLQTSSDTQYF
D gene: TRBD1; clone size: .; CDR3 length: 15; V gene: TRBV7-3; J gene: TRBJ2-2; CDR3 DNA: TGTGCCAGCAGCCCCACAGGGGTTAGCACCGGGGAGCTGTTTTTT; CDR3 protein: CASSPTGVSTGELFF
D gene: TRBD2; clone size: .; CDR3 length: 16; V gene: TRBV4-2; J gene: TRBJ2-2; CDR3 DNA: TGTGCCAGCAGCCAAGATCGACTAGCTGTTACCGGGGAGCTGTTTTTT; CDR3 protein: CASSQDRLAVTGELFF
D gene: TRBD2; clone size: .; CDR3 length: 14; V gene: TRBV5-1; J gene: TRBJ2-3; CDR3 DNA: TGCGCCAGCAGACCGGGGAGGGCGGGGGATACGCAGTATTTT; CDR3 protein: CASRPGRAGDTQYF
D gene: TRBD2; clone size: .; CDR3 length: 16; V gene: TRBV9; J gene: TRBJ2-1; CDR3 DNA: TGTGCCAGCAGCCCGATGGCGGGAGGGTCCTACAATGAGCAGTTCTTC; CDR3 protein: CASSPMAGGSYNEQFF
D gene: .; clone size: .; CDR3 length: 15; V gene: TRBV6-5; J gene: TRBJ2-2; CDR3 DNA: TGTGCCAGCAGTTACGGGGGTTCGAACACCGGGGAGCTGTTTTTT; CDR3 protein: CASSYGGSNTGELFF